This T cell receptor (beta chain) was documented in a study of T-cell reconstitution after alpha-beta-depleted transplantation in children. CDR1 is MGHRA, CDR2 YSYEKL, per germline. The germline V and J ends were trimmed by 3 bases and 5 bases, with 10 bases remaining between them. This CDR3 spans 14 amino acids. Preparing the TCRbeta library involved the use of unique molecular identifiers. TCRdb re-called the PCR reads through MiXCR, storing one row per CDR3 protein. Of about 340,000 distinct CDR3 sequences listed, under 13% are singletons. This clonotype has more than one count but fewer than ten. The source of this sequence is a human donor who donated a stem cell graft to a child with acute lymphoblastic leukemia. Material: PBMCs from the stem cell graft donor, obtained from the stem cell graft. This sequence joins TRBV4-1 and TRBJ1-4; D is possibly TRBD1 (5 bases). The CDR3 nucleotides read TGCGCCAGCAGCCAGGCGGCAGGGAATGAAAAACTGTTTTTT. This sequence encodes CASSQAAGNEKLFF.